Listed below are T cell receptor beta chains from one sample, sequenced in a study of vaccination and CD4 T cells after COVID-19. TCRdb processed the PCR reads anew with MiXCR; each CDR3 protein has one entry. The data show about 21,000 distinct CDR3 sequences, around two fifths seen once. These receptors are not linked to any known antigen. Specimen: CD4+ T cells from blood, cultured in vitro, collected about 7 months after SARS-CoV-2 vaccination. The receptors originated from a human donor who had recovered from COVID-19. The CDR3 runs from the conserved cysteine through the conserved F or W. The D gene is left open where the match is weak.

>TRBV7-8|.|TRBJ1-5
CASSPREGHQPQHF
>TRBV28|TRBD2|TRBJ2-3
CASSSPGLADLTDTQYF
>TRBV6-1|.|TRBJ2-3
CASSPPGTDTQYF
>TRBV28|.|TRBJ2-1
CASRPGVIDSYNEQFF
>TRBV24-1|.|TRBJ2-2
CATSEDSTGELFF
>TRBV20-1|.|TRBJ1-1
CSAPGTLDAEAFF
>TRBV7-9|TRBD1|TRBJ2-7
CASSQGARWGYEQYF
>TRBV6-2/TRBV6-3|.|TRBJ1-1
CASSWTPGTEAFF
>TRBV7-2|TRBD2|TRBJ2-5
CASSSWGGRAETQYF
>TRBV7-9|.|TRBJ2-7
CASSLGGPSSYEQYF
>TRBV19|TRBD2|TRBJ2-7
CASSLAGVRSYEQYF
>TRBV7-2|.|TRBJ2-7
CASSRFGSTYEQYF
>TRBV19|TRBD2|TRBJ2-5
CASSSGDYAKETQYF
>TRBV24-1|.|TRBJ2-1
CATSVGPQSTRSSYNEQFF
>TRBV28|TRBD1|TRBJ1-1
CASSFRGRRVNTEAFF
>TRBV20-1|.|TRBJ2-7
CSVPGIRFDEQYF
>TRBV20-1|.|TRBJ2-1
CSAPRGWVSNEQFF
>TRBV19|TRBD1|TRBJ1-1
CASKNAGGDTEAFF